The 27 T cell receptor beta chains below all came from one sample that was sequenced in a study of blood T cell repertoires in COVID-19. Repertoires were generated with immunoSEQ multiplex PCR, while TCRdb's copy carries only in-frame clones and drops some. The table records more than 95,000 clones, roughly 79% of them present only once. The sequenced material came from peripheral blood. The receptors shown here come from a woman aged 70-85 years with acute or convalescent COVID-19.

This clone was recorded only once. The V and J genes are TRBV19 and TRBJ2-4, with D tentatively TRBD2 (6 bases). CDR3 size: 16 residues. V was pared by 5 bases and J by 1 base, with 15 bases between. Germline V CDR1 and CDR2: LNHDA, SQIVND (reference sequence). The CDR3 here is CASSLRTNSAKNIQYF. In nucleotides, the CDR3 is TGTGCCAGTAGTCTTCGGACTAATTCTGCCAAAAACATTCAGTACTTC.

This chain uses TRBV7-2 with TRBJ2-1; possible D gene TRBD2, 5 bases. There are 15 residues in the CDR3. With 5 bases removed from V and 0 bases from J, the gap between germline ends came to 11 bases. CDR1 SGHTA and CDR2 FQGNSA come from the germline V gene. This CDR3 is CASSQAEFSYNEQFF. The CDR3 nucleotides read TGTGCCAGCAGCCAAGCGGAATTCTCCTACAATGAGCAGTTCTTC.

This sequence joins TRBV11-2 and TRBJ2-7; D gene ambiguous. With 7 bases removed from V and 12 bases from J, the gap between germline ends came to 16 bases. This CDR3 is 11 amino acids long. Germline-derived CDR1 and CDR2 are SGHAT and FQNNGV. Here the CDR3 DNA reads TGTGCCAGCAACGGTGGTACAGAACCGTACTTC. Its translation is CASNGGTEPYF.

The J gene is TRBJ2-7, the V gene TRBV30, with D unclear. CDR1 is GTSNPN, CDR2 SVGIG, per germline (reference sequence). Trimming left V 3 bases short and J 0 bases short, with 6 bases between. CDR3 size: 12 residues. The CDR3 here is CAWSLFSYEQYF. In nucleotides, the CDR3 is TGTGCCTGGAGCCTCTTCTCCTACGAGCAGTACTTC.

This clone is a singleton in its sample. The chain carries TRBV9 and TRBJ2-1; possible D gene TRBD1, 6 bases. Per the germline V gene, CDR1 is SGDLS and CDR2 is YYNGEE. The CDR3 totals 19 residues. V lost 4 bases and J lost 1, with 24 bases in between. As DNA, the CDR3 is TGTGCCAGCAGCCTTAGTCTAAGGGGGAGTTCAAGATCCTACAATGAGCAGTTCTTC. Its protein product is CASSLSLRGSSRSYNEQFF.

The J gene is TRBJ2-7, the V gene TRBV12-3 or TRBV12-4, with D perhaps TRBD2 (6 bases). Deletions cut 7 bases from V and 7 bases from J, with 17 bases between. The CDR3 loop spans 13 amino acids. CDR3 protein: CASTLARGWEQYF. The CDR3 nucleotides read TGTGCCAGCACCCTAGCTCGGGGGTGGGAGCAGTACTTC.

V usage is TRBV7-2 and J usage is TRBJ2-7; TRBD2 matches 7 bases. The CDR3 is 13 amino acids. The V segment lost 6 bases and the J segment 3 bases; nucleotides outside the gene matches: 5. The germline V gene encodes CDR1 SGHTA and CDR2 FQGNSA. This CDR3 is CASSPSGGYEQYF. In nucleotides, the CDR3 is TGTGCCAGCAGTCCTTCGGGGGGCTACGAGCAGTACTTC.

The V and J genes are TRBV19 and TRBJ1-5, with D maybe TRBD1 (5 bases). The CDR3 length is 15 residues. Looked up from germline, CDR1 is LNHDA and CDR2 is SQIVND (reference sequence). Trimming cost V 3 bases and J 2 bases, with 11 bases left between them. This CDR3 reads CASSMRQGGNQPQHF. The DNA for the CDR3 is TGTGCCAGTAGTATGAGGCAGGGTGGCAATCAGCCCCAGCATTTT.

This rearrangement joins TRBV5-1 to TRBJ2-7, with a possible D match to TRBD2 (6 bases). Germline-derived CDR1 and CDR2 are SGHRS and YFSETQ. Trimming stripped 3 bases from V and 2 bases from J, with 6 bases between. The CDR3 covers 12 residues. The CDR3 DNA reads as TGCGCCAGCAGCTGGGGGGCCTACGAGCAGTACTTC. It specifies CASSWGAYEQYF.

The chain joins TRBV5-4 to TRBJ1-1, with 10 positions matching TRBD1. Unmatched junction bases numbered 9, after V lost 4 bases and J lost 3 bases. Germline V CDR1 and CDR2: SGHNT, YYREEE (reference sequence). The CDR3 covers 16 residues. CDR3 loop: CASSTSRQGADTEAFF. CDR3 DNA sequence: TGTGCCAGCAGCACTAGTCGACAGGGGGCTGACACTGAAGCTTTCTTT.

The chain links TRBV5-1 to TRBJ2-1; tentative D call: TRBD1 (6 bases). CDR1 and CDR2 from the germline V gene are SGHRS and YFSETQ. The V and J ends lost 6 bases and 7 bases respectively, with 8 bases between them. CDR3 length equals 11 residues. CDR3 loop: CASTGENEQFF. The CDR3 coding sequence is TGCGCCAGCACAGGGGAGAATGAGCAGTTCTTC.

V gene TRBV7-8 combines with J gene TRBJ2-5; D possibly corresponds to TRBD2 (6 bases). Germline V gives CDR1 SGHVS, CDR2 FQNEAQ. The CDR3 runs 16 residues. Trimming pared 0 bases from V and 0 bases from J, leaving 11 bases between. CDR3 sequence (DNA): TGTGCCAGCAGCTTAGCTGGCGGGGTGTACCAAGAGACCCAGTACTTC. Amino acid sequence: CASSLAGGVYQETQYF.

The chain links TRBV15 to TRBJ2-1; 7 bases are a match to TRBD2. The CDR3 runs 16 residues. J gave up 5 bases and V 3 bases, and 10 bases lay outside the gene matches. Germline lookup yields CDR1 LNHNV and CDR2 YYDKDF (reference sequence). CDR3 sequence (DNA): TGTGCCACCAGCAGGTCACTAGCGAGGGCTGACAATGAGCAGTTCTTC. Protein product: CATSRSLARADNEQFF.

This clone was recorded once. V is TRBV11-3 and J is TRBJ1-1; no clear D. This CDR3 region has 14 residues. V was shortened by 6 bases and J by 1 base, with 12 bases between the two germline ends. Germline assignment: CDR1 SGHNT and CDR2 YENEEA. CDR3 coding DNA: TGTGCCAGCAGTATAGGGCGGGGGAACACTGAAGCTTTCTTT. It is translated as CASSIGRGNTEAFF.

This clone is a singleton in its sample. The rearrangement links TRBV20-1 to TRBJ2-7; the D is unclear. Germline lookup yields CDR1 DFQATT and CDR2 SNEGSKA (reference sequence). The CDR3 is made up of 11 amino acids. Trimming left V 6 bases short and J 6 bases short, with 12 bases between. The CDR3 DNA follows: TGCAGTGCAGGCAGGCCTACCGAGCAGTACTTC. Encoded protein: CSAGRPTEQYF.

This rearrangement joins TRBV5-5 to TRBJ2-5, with 9 nucleotides matching TRBD2. The V and J ends lost 4 bases and 5 bases, in that order; junction bases with no gene match: 9. Germline loops: CDR1 SGHKS, CDR2 YYEKEE (reference sequence). This CDR3 has 15 residues. The CDR3 spells CASSTRPSGVETQYF. The CDR3 DNA sequence: TGTGCCAGCAGCACGCGGCCTAGCGGGGTGGAGACCCAGTACTTC.

This clone was observed a few times. The V gene is TRBV5-6, the J gene TRBJ1-2; D not resolved. Trimming pared 1 base from V and 7 bases from J, leaving 17 bases between. CDR1 is SGHDT, CDR2 YYEEEE, per germline. This CDR3 comprises 15 residues. Here the CDR3 reads CASSLSAGGGAGYTF. The CDR3 DNA is TGTGCCAGCAGCTTGTCGGCCGGCGGAGGTGCTGGCTACACCTTC.

In this sample, this clone turned up once. The J gene is TRBJ2-1, the V gene TRBV27; 8 bases map to TRBD2. The CDR3 is made up of 17 amino acids. Losses at the gene ends were 0 bases for V and 2 bases for J; bases not matched to a gene: 6. Per germline, CDR1 MNHEY and CDR2 SMNVEV (reference sequence). CDR3 protein: CASSLSGTSVPYNEQFF. The DNA of the CDR3 is TGTGCCAGCAGTTTATCAGGGACTAGTGTCCCCTACAATGAGCAGTTCTTC.

V gene TRBV18 combines with J gene TRBJ1-1; D may be TRBD1 (5 bases). This CDR3 has 15 amino acids. CDR1 and CDR2 from the germline V gene are KGHSH and LQKENI. Trimming left V 1 base short and J 5 bases short, with 14 bases between. The CDR3: CASSPQNGAVTEAFF. As DNA, the CDR3 is TGTGCCAGCTCACCACAGAATGGGGCAGTGACTGAAGCTTTCTTT. Together with reference TRBV18 and TRBJ1-1, the CDR3 gives the full variable domain: NAGVMQNPRHLVRRRGQEARLRCSPMKGHSHVYWYRQLPEEGLKFMVYLQKENIIDESGMPKERFSAEFPKEGPSILRIQQVVRGDSAAYFCASSPQNGAVTEAFFGQGTRLTVV.

The chain couples TRBV5-1 to TRBJ2-2, with 15 positions matching TRBD2. The trim removed 3 bases at V and 5 bases at J, leaving 5 bases unmatched. The V gene's germline CDR1 is SGHRS and CDR2 YFSETQ. CDR3 length equals 17 residues. CDR3 nucleotides: TGCGCCAGCAGCTGGACTAGCGGGGGGGCGTCAACCGGGGAGCTGTTTTTT. The encoded protein is CASSWTSGGASTGELFF.

As DNA, the CDR3 is TGTGCCAGTAGTACAACCGGGACTATAAAGGAGACCCAGTACTTC. Translated: CASSTTGTIKETQYF. This chain joins TRBV19 and TRBJ2-5; 7 bases line up with TRBD2. V was pared by 4 bases and J by 5 bases, with 10 bases of the junction left unmatched. This CDR3 is 15 amino acids long. The germline CDR1 and CDR2 sequences are LNHDA and SQIVND (reference sequence).

This clone was observed a single time. The J gene is TRBJ1-5, the V gene TRBV27, with D perhaps matching TRBD1 (6 bases). This CDR3 region has 17 residues. The germline V gene encodes CDR1 MNHEY and CDR2 SMNVEV (reference sequence). V was trimmed by 1 base and J by 0 bases, leaving 13 bases between them. CDR3 sequence (DNA): TGTGCCAGCAGTTTATTGGGGGCAGTAAGTAGCAATCAGCCCCAGCATTTT. Its protein is CASSLLGAVSSNQPQHF.

This clone came up a few times. The chain uses TRBV7-8 and TRBJ1-1; 9 positions match TRBD1. V lost 5 bases to trimming and J lost 5 bases; unmatched junction nucleotides: 6. The CDR3 covers 14 residues. The V gene's germline CDR1 is SGHVS and CDR2 FQNEAQ. DNA for the CDR3: TGTGCCAGCAGCCTGGGACAGGGCCGGACTGAAGCTTTCTTT. Translating it yields CASSLGQGRTEAFF.

The count of this clone is one. The chain has TRBV6-5 and TRBJ1-2; 8 bases line up with TRBD1. Germline V gene lookup returns CDR1 MNHEY and CDR2 SVGAGI. The CDR3 is 15 amino acids. V dropped 2 bases and J dropped 3; count of bases not matched to a gene: 5. CDR3 region: CASSYNLDRDYGYTF. The CDR3, as DNA: TGTGCCAGCAGTTACAACCTGGACAGGGACTATGGCTACACCTTC.

A single count supports this clone. CDR3 in amino acids: CASSLGTGAYNEQFF. The CDR3, as DNA: TGTGCCAGCAGCCTCGGGACAGGGGCCTACAATGAGCAGTTCTTC. The rearrangement uses TRBV5-4 and TRBJ2-1; 10 bases match TRBD1. The length of the CDR3 is 15 residues. Germline V gene sequence: CDR1 SGHNT, CDR2 YYREEE (reference sequence). V shed 4 bases and J 2 bases; nucleotides not matched to a gene: 3. Full variable domain (rest looked up from reference TRBV5-4 and TRBJ2-1): ETGVTQSPTHLIKTRGQQVTLRCSSQSGHNTVSWYQQALGQGPQFIFQYYREEENGRGNFPPRFSGLQFPNYSSELNVNALELDDSALYLCASSLGTGAYNEQFFGPGTRLTVL.

CDR3 nucleotide sequence: TGTGCCAGCAGCCCCAACCCGGGAACGGAGGGCGAGCAGTACTTC. Its translation is CASSPNPGTEGEQYF. The rearrangement links TRBV9 to TRBJ2-7, with D possibly matching TRBD2 (6 bases). The V end was cut by 4 bases, the J end by 6 bases, with 20 bases between. The CDR3 has 15 amino acids. Germline-derived CDR1 and CDR2 are SGDLS and YYNGEE.

The sample holds one count of this clone. The chain uses TRBV11-2 and TRBJ1-3; no clear D. Trimming took 4 bases from V and 10 from J, leaving 8 bases between them. In germline, CDR1 is SGHAT, CDR2 FQNNGV. The CDR3 loop spans 11 amino acids. CDR3 residues: CASSSPGTIYF. DNA of the CDR3: TGTGCCAGCAGCTCCCCAGGAACCATATATTTT.